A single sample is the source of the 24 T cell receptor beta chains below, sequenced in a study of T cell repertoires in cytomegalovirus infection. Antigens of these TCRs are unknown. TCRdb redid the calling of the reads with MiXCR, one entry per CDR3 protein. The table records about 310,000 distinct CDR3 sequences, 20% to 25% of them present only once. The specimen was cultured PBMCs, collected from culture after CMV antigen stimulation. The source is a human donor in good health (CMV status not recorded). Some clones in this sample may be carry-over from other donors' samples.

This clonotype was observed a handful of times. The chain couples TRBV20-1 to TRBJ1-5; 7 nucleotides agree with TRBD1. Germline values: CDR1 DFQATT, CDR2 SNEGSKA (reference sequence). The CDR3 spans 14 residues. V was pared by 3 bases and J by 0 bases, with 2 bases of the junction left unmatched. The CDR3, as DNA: TGCAGTGCTAGGACAGGGCATAGCAATCAGCCCCAGCATTTT. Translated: CSARTGHSNQPQHF.

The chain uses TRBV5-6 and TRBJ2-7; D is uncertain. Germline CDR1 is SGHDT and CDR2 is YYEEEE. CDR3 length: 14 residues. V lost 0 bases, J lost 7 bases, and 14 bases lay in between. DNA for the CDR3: TGTGCCAGCAGCTTGGGCCAACCCTACGAGGAGCAGTACGTC. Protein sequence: CASSLGQPYEEQYV.

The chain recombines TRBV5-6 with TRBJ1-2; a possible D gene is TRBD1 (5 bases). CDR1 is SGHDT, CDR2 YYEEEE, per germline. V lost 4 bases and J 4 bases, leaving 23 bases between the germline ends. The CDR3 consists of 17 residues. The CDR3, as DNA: TGTGCCAGCAGCCCTTTGGGTAAGCACCGGGACGGCTATGGCTACACCTTC. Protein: CASSPLGKHRDGYGYTF.

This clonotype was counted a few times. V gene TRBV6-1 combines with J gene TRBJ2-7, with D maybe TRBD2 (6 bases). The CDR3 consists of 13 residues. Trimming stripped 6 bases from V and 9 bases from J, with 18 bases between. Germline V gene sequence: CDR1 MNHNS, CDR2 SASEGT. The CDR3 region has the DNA TGTGCCAGCAGCCTTTCGGGGGAGGCCGCGCAGTACGTC. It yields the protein CASSLSGEAAQYV.

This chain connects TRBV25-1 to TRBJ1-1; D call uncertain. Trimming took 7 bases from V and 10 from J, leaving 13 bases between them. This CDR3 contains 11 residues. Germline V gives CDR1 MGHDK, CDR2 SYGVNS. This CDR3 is CASNPQVSAFF. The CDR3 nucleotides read TGTGCCAGCAATCCTCAGGTCTCAGCTTTCTTT.

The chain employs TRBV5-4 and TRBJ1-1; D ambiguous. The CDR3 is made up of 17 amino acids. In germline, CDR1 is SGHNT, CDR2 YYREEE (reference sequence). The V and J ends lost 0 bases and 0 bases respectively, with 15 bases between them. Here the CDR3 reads CASSLDSQAFMNTEAFF. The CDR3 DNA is TGTGCCAGCAGCTTGGATTCCCAGGCGTTCATGAACACTGAAGCTTTCTTT.

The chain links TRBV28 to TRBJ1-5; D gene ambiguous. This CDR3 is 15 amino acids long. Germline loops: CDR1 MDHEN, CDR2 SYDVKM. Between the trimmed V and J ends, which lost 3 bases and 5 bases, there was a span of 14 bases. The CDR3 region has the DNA TGTGCCAGCAGTTTCCAGTCTCTTCCTCATCAGCCCCAGCATTTT. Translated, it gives CASSFQSLPHQPQHF. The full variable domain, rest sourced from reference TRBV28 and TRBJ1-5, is DVKVTQSSRYLVKRTGEKVFLECVQDMDHENMFWYRQDPGLGLRLIYFSYDVKMKEKGDIPEGYSVSREKKERFSLILESASTNQTSMYLCASSFQSLPHQPQHFGDGTRLSIL.

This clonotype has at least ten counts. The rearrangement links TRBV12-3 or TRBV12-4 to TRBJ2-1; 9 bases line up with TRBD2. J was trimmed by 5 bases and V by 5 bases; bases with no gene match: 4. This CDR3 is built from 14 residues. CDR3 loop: CASSLTSGDNEQFF. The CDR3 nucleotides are TGTGCCAGCAGTCTGACTAGCGGAGACAATGAGCAGTTCTTC.

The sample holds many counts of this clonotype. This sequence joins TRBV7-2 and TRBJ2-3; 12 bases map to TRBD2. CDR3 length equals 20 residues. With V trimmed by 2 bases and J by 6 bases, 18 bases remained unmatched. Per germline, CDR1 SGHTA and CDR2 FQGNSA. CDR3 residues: CASSLTQISRLAGDWDTQYF. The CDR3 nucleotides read TGTGCCAGCAGCTTAACGCAGATTTCGAGACTAGCGGGAGATTGGGATACGCAGTATTTT.

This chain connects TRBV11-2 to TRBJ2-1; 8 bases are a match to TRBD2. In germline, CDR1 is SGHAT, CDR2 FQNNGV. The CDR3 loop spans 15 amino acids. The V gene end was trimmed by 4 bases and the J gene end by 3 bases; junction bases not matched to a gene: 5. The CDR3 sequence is CASSSTSGFYNEQFF. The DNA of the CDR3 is TGTGCCAGCAGCTCTACTAGCGGCTTCTACAATGAGCAGTTCTTC.

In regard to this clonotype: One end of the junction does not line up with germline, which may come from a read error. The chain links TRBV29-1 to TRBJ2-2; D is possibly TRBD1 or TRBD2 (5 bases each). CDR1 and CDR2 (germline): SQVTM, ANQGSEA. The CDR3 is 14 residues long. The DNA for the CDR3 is TGCAGCGTTGTGTGGGACGGGAACGCCGGGGAGCTGTTTTTT. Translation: CSVVWDGNAGELFF.

The DNA of the CDR3 is TGTGCCAGCAGCGCACCTCTTACAGATGGGCTGTTTTTT. Amino acid sequence: CASSAPLTDGLFF. The rearrangement joins TRBV7-6 to TRBJ1-4; D not resolved. The CDR3 length is 13 residues. V shed 5 bases and J shed 14 bases, with 18 bases lying between them. Germline values: CDR1 SGHVS, CDR2 FNYEAQ.

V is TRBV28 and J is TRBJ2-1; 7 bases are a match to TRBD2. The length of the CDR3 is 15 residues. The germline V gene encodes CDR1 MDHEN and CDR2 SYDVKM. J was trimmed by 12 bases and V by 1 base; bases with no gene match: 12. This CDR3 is CASSLSASGSKLQFF. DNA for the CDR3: TGTGCCAGCAGTTTATCGGCTAGCGGCTCGAAATTGCAGTTCTTC.

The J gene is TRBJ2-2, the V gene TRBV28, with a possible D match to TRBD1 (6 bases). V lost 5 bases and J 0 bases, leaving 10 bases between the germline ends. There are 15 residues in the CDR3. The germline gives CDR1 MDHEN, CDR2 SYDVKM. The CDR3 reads CASSTTGTNTGELFF. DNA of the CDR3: TGTGCCAGCAGTACAACAGGGACGAACACCGGGGAGCTGTTTTTT.

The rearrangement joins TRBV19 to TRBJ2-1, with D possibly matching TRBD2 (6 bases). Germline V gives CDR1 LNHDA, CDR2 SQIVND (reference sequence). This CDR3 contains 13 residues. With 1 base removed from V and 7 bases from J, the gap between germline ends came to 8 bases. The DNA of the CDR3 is TGTGCCAGTAGTATAGCGGGAGCGAATGAGCAGTTCTTC. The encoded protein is CASSIAGANEQFF.

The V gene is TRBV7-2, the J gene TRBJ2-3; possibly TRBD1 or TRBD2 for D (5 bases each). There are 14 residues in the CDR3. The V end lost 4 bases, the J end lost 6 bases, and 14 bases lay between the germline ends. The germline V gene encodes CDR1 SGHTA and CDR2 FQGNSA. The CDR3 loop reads CASSSGTDWDTQYF. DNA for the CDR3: TGTGCCAGCAGCTCAGGGACGGACTGGGATACGCAGTATTTT.

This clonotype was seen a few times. The CDR3, as DNA: TGTGCCATCAGACGGACAGAACTTATGACTGATGGAAACACCATATATTTT. This gives the protein CAIRRTELMTDGNTIYF. This chain links TRBV10-3 with TRBJ1-3; D possibly corresponds to TRBD1 (6 bases). The CDR3 extends over 17 amino acids. Per germline, CDR1 ENHRY and CDR2 SYGVKD. V lost 6 bases, J lost 3 bases, and 21 bases lay in between.

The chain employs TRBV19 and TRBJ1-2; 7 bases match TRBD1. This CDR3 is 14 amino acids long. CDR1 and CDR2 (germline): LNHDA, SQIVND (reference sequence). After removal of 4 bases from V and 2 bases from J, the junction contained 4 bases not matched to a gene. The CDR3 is CASSTRTGNYGYTF. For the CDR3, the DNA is TGTGCCAGTAGTACCAGGACAGGCAACTATGGCTACACCTTC.

The CDR3 nucleotides are TGCGCCAGCAGCTTGGCCAGGGTTAAACATGGCTACACCTTC. This encodes CASSLARVKHGYTF. V usage is TRBV5-1 and J usage is TRBJ1-2; D possibly corresponds to TRBD1 (5 bases). Germline-derived CDR1 and CDR2 are SGHRS and YFSETQ. Trimming shortened V by 0 bases and J by 6 bases, and 12 bases separated the two germline ends. The CDR3 consists of 14 residues.

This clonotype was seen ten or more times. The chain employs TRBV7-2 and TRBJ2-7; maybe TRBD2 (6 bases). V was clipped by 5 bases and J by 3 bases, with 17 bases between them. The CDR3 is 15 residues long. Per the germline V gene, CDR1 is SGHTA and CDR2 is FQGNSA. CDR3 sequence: CASSRGLGPGYEQYV. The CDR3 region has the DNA TGTGCCAGCAGCCGGGGGTTGGGGCCAGGCTACGAGCAGTACGTC.

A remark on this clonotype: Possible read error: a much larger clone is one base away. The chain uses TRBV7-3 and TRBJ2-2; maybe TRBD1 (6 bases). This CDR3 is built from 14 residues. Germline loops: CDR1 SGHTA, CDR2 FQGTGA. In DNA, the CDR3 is TGTGCCAGCAGCGGGACAACGAACACCGGGGAGCTGTATTTT. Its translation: CASSGTTNTGELYF.

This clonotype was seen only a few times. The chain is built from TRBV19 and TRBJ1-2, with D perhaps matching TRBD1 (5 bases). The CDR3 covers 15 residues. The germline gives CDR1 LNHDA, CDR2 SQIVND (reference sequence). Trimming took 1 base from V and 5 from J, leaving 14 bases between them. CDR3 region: CASSIAAGTIYGYTF. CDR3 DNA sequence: TGTGCCAGTAGTATAGCTGCAGGGACCATTTATGGCTACACCTTC.

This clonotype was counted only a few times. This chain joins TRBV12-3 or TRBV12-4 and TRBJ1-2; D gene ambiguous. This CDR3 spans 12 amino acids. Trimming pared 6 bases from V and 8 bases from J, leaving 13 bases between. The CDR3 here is CASRGGARGYTF. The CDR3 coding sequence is TGTGCCAGCAGGGGTGGAGCTCGGGGCTACACCTTC.

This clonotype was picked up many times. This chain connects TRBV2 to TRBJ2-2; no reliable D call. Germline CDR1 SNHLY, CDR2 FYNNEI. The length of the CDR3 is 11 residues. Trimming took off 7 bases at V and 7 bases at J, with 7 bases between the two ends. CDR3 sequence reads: CASKYSGELFF. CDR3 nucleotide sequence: TGTGCCAGCAAGTACAGCGGGGAGCTGTTTTTT.